Following are 11 T cell receptor beta chains from one sample sequenced in a study of blood T cell repertoires in COVID-19 (dated by TCRdb to between 2020 and 2021). Library creation used the immunoSEQ multiplex PCR assay. TCRdb re-hosts the immuneACCESS table, in-frame sequences only. Its copies lack some clones; in the studies checked, an unresolved V gene accounts for under half of them, and the cause for the rest is not known. For this sample the table gives 90,000 to 100,000 clones, of which approximately 86% were detected only once. The top ten constitute 1.7% of the sample. The sequenced material came from peripheral blood. The receptors come from an elderly man with acute or convalescent COVID-19.

The chain links TRBV5-1 to TRBJ2-7; TRBD1 matches at 9 bases. J was trimmed by 7 bases and V by 4 bases; bases with no gene match: 12. The CDR3 consists of 15 residues. The V gene's germline CDR1 is SGHRS and CDR2 YFSETQ. The CDR3 protein is CASSVQGAVTGEQYF. The CDR3 region has the DNA TGCGCCAGCAGCGTACAGGGGGCTGTAACAGGGGAGCAGTACTTC.

V usage is TRBV6-6 and J usage is TRBJ2-7; D possibly corresponds to TRBD2 (6 bases). Trimming took off 6 bases at V and 1 base at J, with 19 bases between the two ends. The CDR3 runs 16 residues. Germline V gives CDR1 MNHNY, CDR2 SVGAGI (reference sequence). The chain's CDR3 is CASSPVRAGTSYEQYF. In DNA form, the CDR3 reads TGTGCCAGCAGCCCTGTGCGGGCGGGGACTTCCTACGAGCAGTACTTC.

The chain recombines TRBV11-2 with TRBJ2-5; 8 nucleotides agree with TRBD2. The CDR3 spans 14 residues. Germline CDR1 reads SGHAT; CDR2 reads FQNNGV. With V trimmed by 6 bases and J by 13 bases, 16 bases remained unmatched. The CDR3 here is CASSSLGSGTRWYF. CDR3 sequence (DNA): TGTGCCAGCAGTTCCCTCGGTTCCGGGACTAGATGGTACTTC.

The CDR3 region is CASSRVRGAEQYF. CDR3 DNA sequence: TGTGCCAGCAGCAGGGTTAGGGGCGCCGAGCAGTACTTC. The chain uses TRBV14 and TRBJ2-7; TRBD1 might be the D (5 bases). In germline, CDR1 is SGHDN, CDR2 FVKESK. The CDR3 covers 13 residues. Trimming shortened V by 5 bases and J by 6 bases, and 14 bases separated the two germline ends.

The gene calls are TRBV30 and TRBJ1-3, with 8 bases matching TRBD1. The CDR3 extends over 16 amino acids. Germline trimming cut 4 bases from V and 2 bases from J; bases unmatched to any gene: 10. Per the germline V gene, CDR1 is GTSNPN and CDR2 is SVGIG (reference sequence). This CDR3 reads CAWTPRRTGPGNTIYF. In DNA form, the CDR3 reads TGTGCCTGGACCCCCCGACGGACAGGGCCTGGAAACACCATATATTTT.

The V gene is TRBV28, the J gene TRBJ2-1, with 7 bases that match TRBD2. Germline V CDR1 and CDR2: MDHEN, SYDVKM. The V segment lost 5 bases and the J segment 2 bases; nucleotides outside the gene matches: 12. This CDR3 spans 17 amino acids. CDR3 protein: CASSPSLGEGAYNEQFF. CDR3 nucleotide sequence: TGTGCCAGCAGTCCCTCCCTTGGGGAGGGTGCCTACAATGAGCAGTTCTTC.

The chain links TRBV6-5 to TRBJ2-1; 7 bases fit TRBD2. The CDR3 is 15 residues long. In germline, CDR1 is MNHEY, CDR2 SVGAGI. The junction had 11 bases not matched to a gene; V was cut back by 6 bases and J by 6 bases. The DNA for the CDR3 is TGTGCCAGCAGGTTAGCGGGCCCGGCGGCCAATGAGCAGTTCTTC. It specifies CASRLAGPAANEQFF.

The J gene is TRBJ2-7, the V gene TRBV2, with a weak D call TRBD2 (5 bases). Germline-derived CDR1 and CDR2 are SNHLY and FYNNEI. The CDR3 sequence is 15 residues long. Trimming left V 3 bases short and J 5 bases short, with 17 bases between. CDR3 nucleotides: TGTGCCAGCAGTGAGAGGCGACTCGCGGGCGACGAGCAGTACTTC. Translation gives CASSERRLAGDEQYF.

In DNA, the CDR3 is TGTGCCAGCAGGGGGACAGCTAACTATGGCTACACCTTC. It is translated as CASRGTANYGYTF. This sequence joins TRBV28 and TRBJ1-2; 7 nucleotides match TRBD1. The V segment lost 6 bases and the J segment 0 bases; nucleotides outside the gene matches: 1. Germline CDR1 reads MDHEN; CDR2 reads SYDVKM. The CDR3 sequence is 13 residues long.

CDR3 coding DNA: TGTGCCAGCAGTGCTCGGACAGGGTTGGATTCACCCCTCCACTTT. Its protein is CASSARTGLDSPLHF. The V call is TRBV28, the J call TRBJ1-6; 8 nucleotides agree with TRBD1. The CDR3 is 15 residues long. Germline V gene lookup returns CDR1 MDHEN and CDR2 SYDVKM. The J segment lost 8 bases and the V segment lost 5 bases, leaving 8 bases of the junction unmatched.

This chain uses TRBV3-1 (or the pseudogene TRBV3-2) with TRBJ2-7; 10 bases match TRBD1. The CDR3 length is 16 residues. Germline V gene data show CDR1 as LGHDT and CDR2 as YNNKEL (reference sequence). V gave up 1 base and J gave up 7 bases; unmatched junction bases: 10. The CDR3 region has the DNA TGTGCCAGCAGCCAAGGTGATCCGGGACAGGGGAGAGAGCAGTACTTC. Encoded protein: CASSQGDPGQGREQYF.